The 11 T cell receptor beta chains in this list originate from one sample, sequenced in a study of T cell repertoires in cytomegalovirus infection. TCRdb reprocessed the reads via MiXCR and lists one record per CDR3 protein. The profile shows under 850,000 distinct CDR3 sequences, roughly 35% of them singletons. Sequences were obtained from PBMCs. These receptors were obtained from a human donor in good health (CMV status not recorded). Some clones in this sample may be carry-over from other donors' samples.

This clonotype was seen many times. The chain links TRBV7-6 to TRBJ1-5; D is unresolved. From germline, CDR1 is SGHVS and CDR2 FNYEAQ. Trimming left V 5 bases short and J 5 bases short, with 22 bases between. CDR3 length equals 17 residues. CDR3 sequence (DNA): TGTGCCAGCAGCCAGCAGCCGTTTGCGGGCGGTTATCAGCCCCAGCATTTT. Residues: CASSQQPFAGGYQPQHF.

A note on this clonotype: The junction differs from germline at one of its ends, possibly a read error. The genes are TRBV28 and TRBJ1-1; maybe TRBD1 (5 bases). There are 12 residues in the CDR3. Germline CDR1 MDHEN, CDR2 SYDVKM. The CDR3 sequence is CAGSSAGTEAFF. As DNA, the CDR3 is TGTGCCGGCAGCTCTGCAGGGACTGAAGCTTTCTTT. Combining the CDR3 with reference TRBV28 and TRBJ1-1 gives the whole variable domain DVKVTQSSRYLVKRTGEKVFLECVQDMDHENMFWYRQDPGLGLRLIYFSYDVKMKEKGDIPEGYSVSREKKERFSLILESASTNQTSMYLCAGSSAGTEAFFGQGTRLTVV.

The V gene is TRBV28, the J gene TRBJ1-1; no firm D call. Trimming pared 4 bases from V and 1 base from J, leaving 13 bases between. This CDR3 region has 15 residues. Germline lookup yields CDR1 MDHEN and CDR2 SYDVKM. The DNA of the CDR3 is TGTGCCAGCAGTTCCCCCCCGGTCCCGAACACTGAAGCTTTCTTT. It codes for CASSSPPVPNTEAFF. The full variable domain, with the rest looked up from reference TRBV28 and TRBJ1-1, is DVKVTQSSRYLVKRTGEKVFLECVQDMDHENMFWYRQDPGLGLRLIYFSYDVKMKEKGDIPEGYSVSREKKERFSLILESASTNQTSMYLCASSSPPVPNTEAFFGQGTRLTVV.

This clonotype turned up a few times. The chain combines TRBV11-2 with TRBJ1-2; D is uncertain. CDR1 SGHAT and CDR2 FQNNGV come from the germline V gene. CDR3 length: 13 amino acids. Trimming cost V 5 bases and J 8 bases, with 15 bases left between them. This CDR3 is CASSPSVEAGYTF. DNA for the CDR3: TGTGCCAGCAGCCCGTCCGTCGAGGCCGGCTACACCTTC.

This rearrangement joins TRBV3-1 to TRBJ2-1; 8 bases match TRBD2. With V trimmed by 2 bases and J by 1 base, 1 base remained unmatched. Germline values: CDR1 LGHDT, CDR2 YNNKEL (reference sequence). The CDR3 has 15 residues. The CDR3 DNA reads TGTGCCAGCAGCCAAAAGCGGGAGTCCTACAATGAGCAGTTCTTC. Translated, it gives CASSQKRESYNEQFF.

This clonotype was observed many times. The chain carries TRBV7-8 and TRBJ2-6; 8 bases are a match to TRBD2. CDR3 length: 17 residues. V shed 1 base, J shed 0 bases, and the junction held 2 bases outside the gene matches. Germline V CDR1 and CDR2: SGHVS, FQNEAQ. CDR3 nucleotides: TGTGCCAGCAGCTTAGGCGGGGGGTCCTCTGGGGCCAACGTCCTGACTTTC. Protein sequence: CASSLGGGSSGANVLTF.

The chain has TRBV20-1 and TRBJ2-3; 8 bases line up with TRBD1. J was trimmed by 2 bases and V by 6 bases; bases with no gene match: 4. The CDR3 loop spans 13 amino acids. CDR1 is DFQATT and CDR2 is SNEGSKA in the germline V gene (reference sequence). The CDR3 sequence: CSAAGQVTDTQYF. The CDR3 DNA reads TGCAGTGCCGCGGGACAGGTCACAGATACGCAGTATTTT.

The chain recombines TRBV29-1 with TRBJ2-1, with a possible D match to TRBD1 (5 bases). CDR1 is SQVTM and CDR2 is ANQGSEA in the germline V gene. V was clipped by 1 base and J by 10 bases, with 11 bases between them. The CDR3 has 12 residues. The DNA of the CDR3 is TGCAGCGTTGAAGTCGGGCAGGGAGAGCAGTTCTTC. This gives the protein CSVEVGQGEQFF.

The CDR3 DNA reads TGTGCCAGCAGGGAAAGACAGGGTCTAGACACCATATATTTT. This encodes CASRERQGLDTIYF. V usage is TRBV12-3 or TRBV12-4 and J usage is TRBJ1-3; TRBD1 agrees at 7 bases. This CDR3 has 14 amino acids. The trim removed 6 bases at V and 8 bases at J, leaving 10 bases unmatched.

The chain recombines TRBV6-1 with TRBJ1-1; D ambiguous. This CDR3 comprises 13 residues. With 2 bases removed from V and 4 bases from J, the gap between germline ends came to 8 bases. CDR1 and CDR2 from the germline V gene are MNHNS and SASEGT. CDR3 nucleotide sequence: TGTGCCAGCAGTGAATTGGAGGGCACTGAAGCTTTCTTT. Translation: CASSELEGTEAFF.

This clonotype has only a few counts. The chain links TRBV24-1 to TRBJ1-2; 7 nucleotides agree with TRBD1. V dropped 2 bases and J dropped 3; count of bases not matched to a gene: 8. This CDR3 has 16 residues. The germline gives CDR1 KGHDR, CDR2 SFDVKD. The CDR3 DNA follows: TGTGCCACCAGTGATTCCGTACAGGGGCGCCACTATGGCTACACCTTC. Its translation: CATSDSVQGRHYGYTF.